A single sample is the source of the 25 T cell receptor beta chains below, sequenced in a study of blood T cell repertoires in COVID-19. Using immunoSEQ multiplex PCR, the repertoire was profiled, and TCRdb retains in-frame clones only, with some absent. In the table there are tens of thousands of clones, around 87% of which are singletons. The source material was peripheral blood. The receptors derive from a man in his sixties with acute or convalescent COVID-19.

This CDR3 reads CASWQGAGTEAFF. CDR3 nucleotides: TGTGCCAGCTGGCAGGGGGCTGGCACTGAAGCTTTCTTT. The chain has TRBV18 and TRBJ1-1, with 8 positions matching TRBD1. The V and J ends lost 7 bases and 4 bases, in that order; junction bases with no gene match: 5. This CDR3 has 13 residues. The germline V gene encodes CDR1 KGHSH and CDR2 LQKENI. The full variable domain, rest sourced from reference TRBV18 and TRBJ1-1, is NAGVMQNPRHLVRRRGQEARLRCSPMKGHSHVYWYRQLPEEGLKFMVYLQKENIIDESGMPKERFSAEFPKEGPSILRIQQVVRGDSAAYFCASWQGAGTEAFFGQGTRLTVV.

The chain has TRBV6-5 and TRBJ2-6, with a tentative D call TRBD1 (5 bases). Deletions cut 2 bases from V and 4 bases from J, with 12 bases between. Germline lookup yields CDR1 MNHEY and CDR2 SVGAGI. This CDR3 contains 16 residues. CDR3 region: CASSYRQGSGANVLTF. CDR3 sequence (DNA): TGTGCCAGCAGTTACCGGCAGGGTTCGGGGGCCAACGTCCTGACTTTC.

The genes are TRBV14 and TRBJ2-2, with 7 bases that match TRBD2. Germline V gene lookup returns CDR1 SGHDN and CDR2 FVKESK. Trimming took 6 bases from V and 5 from J; bases not matched to a gene: 3. The CDR3 extends over 13 amino acids. The CDR3 protein is CASSYGGTGELFF. CDR3 nucleotide sequence: TGTGCCAGCAGTTACGGGGGGACCGGGGAGCTGTTTTTT.

This clone was observed a single time. The chain joins TRBV11-3 to TRBJ2-2, with TRBD1 matching 8 bases. This CDR3 has 16 residues. Germline values: CDR1 SGHNT, CDR2 YENEEA. V lost 5 bases to trimming and J lost 5 bases; unmatched junction nucleotides: 10. The CDR3 DNA follows: TGTGCCAGCAGCACCCCAGGGGGCGCGAGGACCGGGGAGCTGTTTTTT. Translated, it gives CASSTPGGARTGELFF.

This rearrangement joins TRBV3-1 (or the pseudogene TRBV3-2) to TRBJ2-3; unclear D gene. V was trimmed by 4 bases and J by 3 bases, leaving 11 bases between them. Germline V lookup: CDR1 LGHDT, CDR2 YNNKEL (reference sequence). The CDR3 loop spans 14 amino acids. CDR3 in DNA: TGTGCCAGCAGCCCCACTCGAGATACAGATACGCAGTATTTT. It is translated as CASSPTRDTDTQYF.

The rearrangement joins TRBV7-2 to TRBJ1-1; D unclear. CDR1 and CDR2 from the germline V gene are SGHTA and FQGNSA. The CDR3 has 14 amino acids. V lost 4 bases, J lost 0 bases, and 9 bases lay in between. CDR3 residues: CASSSSGLNTEAFF. DNA for the CDR3: TGTGCCAGCAGCTCCTCGGGTCTGAACACTGAAGCTTTCTTT.

The CDR3 DNA reads as TGCGCCAGCAAGGCGACAGGGGGGACTGAAGCTTTCTTT. Translation: CASKATGGTEAFF. This chain uses TRBV5-1 with TRBJ1-1, with 9 bases fitting TRBD1. Germline assignment: CDR1 SGHRS and CDR2 YFSETQ. The CDR3 length is 13 residues. The V and J ends lost 6 bases and 5 bases, in that order; junction bases with no gene match: 5.

A note on this clone: One junction end disagrees with the germline gene, perhaps due to a read error. The chain uses TRBV6-2 or TRBV6-3 and TRBJ2-1; 12 bases agree with TRBD2. The CDR3 is 16 amino acids. Germline V gene lookup returns CDR1 MNHEY and CDR2 SVGEGT. The CDR3 region is CASSQRLAGDSRYLVF. For the CDR3, the DNA is TGTGCCAGCAGTCAGCGACTAGCGGGGGATTCCCGGTATTTGGTCTTC.

This clone was seen a few times. The V and J genes are TRBV19 and TRBJ2-7, with 10 bases aligning to TRBD1. V gave up 6 bases and J gave up 5 bases; unmatched junction bases: 10. Germline assignment: CDR1 LNHDA and CDR2 SQIVND (reference sequence). CDR3 length: 15 residues. CDR3 nucleotide sequence: TGTGCCAGTAGAAGCACCGGGACAGGGGCTCACGAGCAGTACTTC. Translated, it gives CASRSTGTGAHEQYF.

The chain combines TRBV28 with TRBJ2-1; maybe TRBD2 (6 bases). Per germline, CDR1 MDHEN and CDR2 SYDVKM. Deletions cut 3 bases from V and 3 bases from J, with 9 bases between. The CDR3 contains 14 residues. CDR3: CASSFGGDYNEQFF. CDR3 nucleotide sequence: TGTGCCAGCAGTTTCGGAGGGGACTACAATGAGCAGTTCTTC.

J is TRBJ1-5 and V is TRBV28; no reliable D call. Looked up from germline, CDR1 is MDHEN and CDR2 is SYDVKM. The V gene lost 5 bases and the J gene lost 3 bases, with 11 bases spanning the gap. This CDR3 has 14 amino acids. CDR3 DNA sequence: TGTGCCAGCAGTCAGGAAGCCCCCAATCAGCCCCAGCATTTT. It encodes CASSQEAPNQPQHF.

The rearrangement uses TRBV6-5 and TRBJ1-2, with D hard to call. The ends were cut back, 0 bases at V and 2 bases at J, with 7 bases in the middle. The germline CDR1 and CDR2 sequences are MNHEY and SVGAGI. The CDR3 runs to 14 residues. This chain's CDR3 is CASSYSELNYGYTF. The CDR3 DNA follows: TGTGCCAGCAGTTACTCTGAACTGAACTATGGCTACACCTTC.

This clone was detected once. V and J are TRBV6-6 and TRBJ1-2, with D possibly TRBD1 on 5 matching bases. The germline V and J ends were trimmed by 6 bases and 14 bases, with 19 bases remaining between them. The CDR3 covers 12 residues. Germline V gives CDR1 MNHNY, CDR2 SVGAGI (reference sequence). As DNA, the CDR3 is TGTGCCAGCAGCAACTCGCGTGGGGCTGATACCTTC. Encoded protein: CASSNSRGADTF.

V and J are TRBV30 and TRBJ2-3, with D perhaps matching TRBD2 (6 bases). This CDR3 is built from 11 residues. The ends were cut back, 4 bases at V and 4 bases at J, with 6 bases in the middle. Looked up from germline, CDR1 is GTSNPN and CDR2 is SVGIG (reference sequence). The CDR3 DNA sequence: TGTGCCTGGACGGGGGCAGATACGCAGTATTTT. It translates to CAWTGADTQYF.

The V and J genes are TRBV3-1 (or the pseudogene TRBV3-2) and TRBJ2-3, with TRBD2 matching over 8 bases. J lost 14 bases, V lost 0 bases, and 7 bases had no gene match. The CDR3 extends over 13 amino acids. Germline V gives CDR1 LGHDT, CDR2 YNNKEL (reference sequence). CDR3 DNA: TGTGCCAGCAGCCAAGACCCCGGGACTAGTCTGTATTTT. Translated: CASSQDPGTSLYF.

This sequence joins TRBV18 and TRBJ1-3; D is uncertain. Trimming took off 3 bases at V and 2 bases at J, with 11 bases between the two ends. The CDR3 has 15 amino acids. The V gene's germline CDR1 is KGHSH and CDR2 LQKENI. The CDR3 bases are TGTGCCAGCTCACCCCCTTCGAGTCCTGGAAACACCATATATTTT. Its translation: CASSPPSSPGNTIYF.

The J gene is TRBJ1-2, the V gene TRBV6-2 or TRBV6-3; the D is unclear. The germline CDR1 and CDR2 sequences are MNHEY and SVGEGT. This CDR3 is built from 15 residues. V was shortened by 2 bases and J by 2 bases, with 12 bases between the two germline ends. The CDR3 is CASSYGQTLNYGYTF. In DNA, the CDR3 is TGTGCCAGCAGTTACGGTCAGACACTGAACTATGGCTACACCTTC.

The chain's CDR3 is CAWSQTGFPYEQYF. The CDR3 DNA reads TGTGCCTGGAGTCAGACAGGCTTTCCCTACGAGCAGTACTTC. The chain combines TRBV30 with TRBJ2-7, with a tentative D call TRBD1 (6 bases). The CDR3 length is 14 residues. The V gene's germline CDR1 is GTSNPN and CDR2 SVGIG (reference sequence). V dropped 2 bases and J dropped 2 bases, with 13 bases sitting between them.

This clone has a single count. The V gene is TRBV6-5, the J gene TRBJ2-7; TRBD2 is a possible D gene (7 bases). Germline-derived CDR1 and CDR2 are MNHEY and SVGAGI. The CDR3 has 15 residues. Trimming pared 7 bases from V and 0 bases from J, leaving 16 bases between. The CDR3 coding sequence is TGTGCCAGCAAGGAGAACGGGGGGCCCTCCTACGAGCAGTACTTC. It translates to CASKENGGPSYEQYF.

V is TRBV7-2 and J is TRBJ1-5; D uncertain. CDR3 size: 15 residues. Trimming removed 2 bases from V and 7 bases from J, with 15 bases in between. Germline V CDR1 and CDR2: SGHTA, FQGNSA. In nucleotides, the CDR3 is TGTGCCAGCAGCTTACGAGGGAACGATAGGCAGCCCCAGCATTTT. Its translation is CASSLRGNDRQPQHF.

This chain links TRBV6-2 or TRBV6-3 with TRBJ1-2; 7 bases align to TRBD1. V shed 6 bases and J 3 bases; nucleotides not matched to a gene: 7. The CDR3 totals 14 residues. Germline V lookup: CDR1 MNHEY, CDR2 SVGEGT. The CDR3: CASRYRGLDYGYTF. CDR3 DNA sequence: TGTGCCAGCAGATACAGGGGCCTCGACTATGGCTACACCTTC.

The chain is built from TRBV7-2 and TRBJ1-4; 8 bases match TRBD1. Trimming removed 5 bases from V and 7 bases from J; junction bases left unmatched: 6. Germline V CDR1 and CDR2: SGHTA, FQGNSA. This CDR3 contains 14 residues. The CDR3 DNA is TGTGCCAGCAGCCAGAACAGGGGGGGTGAAAAACTGTTTTTT. Translated, it gives CASSQNRGGEKLFF. The complete variable domain, with remaining parts taken from reference TRBV7-2 and TRBJ1-4, reads GAGVSQSPSNKVTEKGKDVELRCDPISGHTALYWYRQSLGQGLEFLIYFQGNSAPDKSGLPSDRFSAERTGGSVSTLTIQRTQQEDSAVYLCASSQNRGGEKLFFGSGTQLSVL.

This chain connects TRBV19 to TRBJ2-2; TRBD1 is a possible D gene (5 bases). V dropped 3 bases and J dropped 2 bases, with 7 bases sitting between them. Germline CDR1 LNHDA, CDR2 SQIVND (reference sequence). The CDR3 is 14 residues long. In nucleotides, the CDR3 is TGTGCCAGTAGTATGGGGCCTAACACCGGGGAGCTGTTTTTT. Amino acid sequence: CASSMGPNTGELFF.

In DNA form, the CDR3 reads TGCGCCAGCAGTGAGTCAGTCTGGACAGAAGAGACCCAGTACTTC. This encodes CASSESVWTEETQYF. The rearrangement joins TRBV10-2 to TRBJ2-5, with D possibly matching TRBD1 (6 bases). The CDR3 contains 15 residues. V lost 0 bases, J lost 3 bases, and 11 bases lay in between. Germline CDR1 WSHSY, CDR2 SAAADI.

Written as DNA, the CDR3 is TGTGCCAGCAGGCAACAATGGGACAGCAATGGCTACACCTTC. Amino acid sequence: CASRQQWDSNGYTF. The gene calls are TRBV5-5 and TRBJ1-2; 7 bases align to TRBD1. The junction had 10 bases not matched to a gene; V was cut back by 5 bases and J by 6 bases. Germline V lookup: CDR1 SGHKS, CDR2 YYEKEE (reference sequence). The CDR3 extends over 14 amino acids.